The table lists the clone carrying this T cell receptor beta chain with a few counts. Its antigen is currently unknown. This entry comes from a study of PD-L1 blockade in urothelial cancer. About the study: Blood underwent analysis 3 weeks (second dose) and 6 weeks after treatment began. Across blood samples, T cells had a median count of around 140,000. Overall study results and limits: Pretreatment TCR clonality in blood, when below the median, was predictive of better survival.

Germline V gene data show CDR1 as SGHNT and CDR2 as YYREEE (reference sequence). The CDR3 is 15 residues long. Trimming at V came to 4 bases and at J to 5 bases, leaving 8 bases not matched to a gene. Generated by immunoSEQ multiplex PCR, the TCRdb table keeps only in-frame clones and is missing some. This table has roughly 74,000 clones, approximately 90% appearing once. The sequencing here drew on PBMCs, taken around atezolizumab (anti-PD-L1) treatment. V and J are TRBV5-4 and TRBJ2-2; 7 nucleotides match TRBD2. This clonotype originated in a woman in her 70s with urothelial cancer. The CDR3 bases are TGTGCCAGCAGCCGGCGGGGAGGGGAGACCGGGGAGCTGTTTTTT. Translation gives CASSRRGGETGELFF.